This entry lists 32 T cell receptor beta chains sequenced from one sample in a study of blood T cell repertoires in COVID-19 (dated by TCRdb to the early 2020s). Libraries were constructed by the immunoSEQ multiplex PCR assay. Drawn from immuneACCESS, this table holds only the in-frame rearrangements with V and J called that TCRdb kept. Clones are partly lost; checked studies trace under half to an unresolved V gene and leave the rest unexplained. The sample table shows about 140,000 clones, and almost 85% are seen once. The ten top clones hold 3.4% of the sample. The sample consisted of PBMCs or T cells enriched from blood (not recorded which). The receptors were sampled from a woman in her forties or fifties with acute COVID-19.

This clone was seen once. The gene calls are TRBV2 and TRBJ1-2; 8 bases are a match to TRBD1. V gave up 7 bases and J gave up 7 bases; unmatched junction bases: 11. Germline V gene sequence: CDR1 SNHLY, CDR2 FYNNEI. The CDR3 totals 14 residues. The DNA for the CDR3 is TGTGCCAGCAATACAGGGGGGGAACTATCTGGCTACACCTTC. This gives the protein CASNTGGELSGYTF.

V is TRBV12-5 and J is TRBJ2-3, with D maybe TRBD1 (6 bases). There are 14 residues in the CDR3. Germline loops: CDR1 LGHNT, CDR2 FRNRAP. The germline V and J ends were trimmed by 1 base and 5 bases, with 10 bases remaining between them. CDR3 DNA sequence: TGTGCTAGTGGTTTGGGGCAGGGGAGAGATACGCAGTATTTT. The encoded protein is CASGLGQGRDTQYF.

V gene TRBV4-3 combines with J gene TRBJ1-2; 7 bases align to TRBD1. The CDR3 loop spans 14 amino acids. Germline V gene data show CDR1 as LGHNA and CDR2 as YSLEER. V lost 3 bases to trimming and J lost 5 bases; unmatched junction nucleotides: 6. The CDR3 sequence is CASSQWAGGYGYTF. The CDR3 DNA is TGCGCCAGCAGCCAGTGGGCAGGGGGATATGGCTACACCTTC.

This chain connects TRBV19 to TRBJ2-6; 10 bases are shared with TRBD1. CDR1 is LNHDA and CDR2 is SQIVND in the germline V gene (reference sequence). This CDR3 spans 17 amino acids. V lost 8 bases, J lost 2 bases, and 9 bases stayed unmatched. DNA for the CDR3: TGTGCCAGTCTGGCCGGGACAGGGGTTCCTGGGGCCAACGTCCTGACTTTC. Translated, it gives CASLAGTGVPGANVLTF.

The chain links TRBV5-4 to TRBJ1-3; maybe TRBD1 (5 bases). V lost 0 bases to trimming and J lost 4 bases, with 8 bases between them. There are 14 residues in the CDR3. Per the germline V gene, CDR1 is SGHNT and CDR2 is YYREEE (reference sequence). The CDR3 spells CASSLEGPGNTIYF. CDR3 nucleotides: TGTGCCAGCAGCTTGGAGGGGCCAGGAAACACCATATATTTT.

V gene TRBV10-3 combines with J gene TRBJ2-7; 11 positions match TRBD1. The J segment lost 6 bases and the V segment lost 1 base, leaving 11 bases of the junction unmatched. CDR3 length equals 17 residues. The germline CDR1 and CDR2 sequences are ENHRY and SYGVKD. In DNA, the CDR3 is TGTGCCATCAGTGAGTTGGGACAGGGGGAAATATTGGGCGAGCAGTACTTC. The encoded protein is CAISELGQGEILGEQYF.

The chain employs TRBV11-2 and TRBJ2-4, with D perhaps TRBD1 (6 bases). Germline loops: CDR1 SGHAT, CDR2 FQNNGV. Trimming took 5 bases from V and 1 from J, leaving 15 bases between them. The CDR3 has 16 amino acids. DNA for the CDR3: TGTGCCAGCAGCCTTCTGGGACAACTTGCCAAAAACATTCAGTACTTC. It translates to CASSLLGQLAKNIQYF.

The chain employs TRBV5-1 and TRBJ2-4, with D maybe TRBD2 (5 bases). This CDR3 has 15 amino acids. Trimming removed 0 bases at V and 2 bases at J, with 9 bases between. Per the germline V gene, CDR1 is SGHRS and CDR2 is YFSETQ. In nucleotides, the CDR3 is TGCGCCAGCAGCTTGGATGGAGGAACCAAAAACATTCAGTACTTC. The encoded protein is CASSLDGGTKNIQYF. The complete variable domain, with remaining parts taken from reference TRBV5-1 and TRBJ2-4, reads KAGVTQTPRYLIKTRGQQVTLSCSPISGHRSVSWYQQTPGQGLQFLFEYFSETQRNKGNFPGRFSGRQFSNSRSEMNVSTLELGDSALYLCASSLDGGTKNIQYFGAGTRLSVL.

The rearrangement links TRBV11-3 to TRBJ1-3; 10 bases are a match to TRBD1. The CDR3 consists of 16 residues. J gave up 4 bases and V 3 bases, and 6 bases lay outside the gene matches. Per the germline V gene, CDR1 is SGHNT and CDR2 is YENEEA. The CDR3 reads CASSFGQGESGNTIYF. In nucleotides, the CDR3 is TGTGCCAGCAGCTTCGGACAGGGGGAATCAGGAAACACCATATATTTT.

The chain is built from TRBV6-1 and TRBJ1-1; 7 bases align to TRBD1. With V trimmed by 3 bases and J by 5 bases, 0 bases remained unmatched. Germline CDR1 is MNHNS and CDR2 is SASEGT. The CDR3 consists of 12 residues. The CDR3 coding sequence is TGTGCCAGCAGTGACAGGGGGACTGAAGCTTTCTTT. This codes for CASSDRGTEAFF.

V gene TRBV13 combines with J gene TRBJ2-7; no firm D call. Germline V lookup: CDR1 PRHDT, CDR2 FYEKMQ (reference sequence). CDR3 length: 12 residues. V was clipped by 4 bases and J by 2 bases, with 6 bases between them. In DNA, the CDR3 is TGTGCCAGCAGCTCCCGTCCCTACGAGCAGTACTTC. It specifies CASSSRPYEQYF.

This clone was observed once. The chain combines TRBV7-2 with TRBJ1-2, with D perhaps TRBD1 (6 bases). The V end lost 3 bases, the J end lost 4 bases, and 18 bases lay between the germline ends. Per germline, CDR1 SGHTA and CDR2 FQGNSA. The CDR3 extends over 16 amino acids. The CDR3 DNA reads TGTGCCAGCAGCTTCGTAACCGGGACAACCGTCTATGGCTACACCTTC. Translating it yields CASSFVTGTTVYGYTF.

This chain links TRBV1 with TRBJ2-3; TRBD2 is the table's D call, not checked against the DNA. TRBV1 counts as a pseudogene. The CDR3 loop spans 12 amino acids. The CDR3: CTSRSAEDTQYF. The CDR3 region has the DNA TGCACCAGCAGATCGGCGGAAGATACGCAGTATTTT.

The DNA for the CDR3 is TGTGCCAGCAGCTTAGGGCGGGACAGGGGTTACACCGGGGAGCTGTTTTTT. Residues: CASSLGRDRGYTGELFF. This chain uses TRBV11-3 with TRBJ2-2; TRBD1 agrees at 10 bases. Trimming cost V 1 base and J 3 bases; bases outside gene matches: 5. The CDR3 loop spans 17 amino acids. CDR1 and CDR2 (germline): SGHNT, YENEEA.

The V and J genes are TRBV19 and TRBJ2-3; 8 nucleotides agree with TRBD1. This CDR3 contains 14 residues. Germline V gene sequence: CDR1 LNHDA, CDR2 SQIVND (reference sequence). The trim removed 6 bases at V and 5 bases at J, leaving 7 bases unmatched. The CDR3 reads CASRGGQAGDTQYF. The DNA for the CDR3 is TGTGCCAGTAGGGGGGGACAGGCGGGAGATACGCAGTATTTT.

V usage is TRBV27 and J usage is TRBJ1-5; D might be TRBD1 (6 bases). The CDR3 extends over 14 amino acids. Trimming took off 6 bases at V and 2 bases at J, with 11 bases between the two ends. CDR1 is MNHEY, CDR2 SMNVEV, per germline (reference sequence). CDR3 nucleotides: TGTGCCAGCAGGAAAAGACAGGGCAATCAGCCCCAGCATTTT. Protein: CASRKRQGNQPQHF.

The chain is built from TRBV29-1 and TRBJ1-2; no reliable D call. CDR3 length: 12 residues. Germline V CDR1 and CDR2: SQVTM, ANQGSEA. The ends were cut back, 4 bases at V and 7 bases at J, with 13 bases in the middle. For the CDR3, the DNA is TGCAGCGTTGCGTCCGCCTCAGGTGGCTACACCTTC. Its protein is CSVASASGGYTF.

This chain links TRBV12-3 or TRBV12-4 with TRBJ1-1, with D hard to call. Trimming pared 6 bases from V and 7 bases from J, leaving 15 bases between. There are 13 residues in the CDR3. The CDR3 nucleotides are TGTGCCAGCAGCCTGACACTTCCGAGTGAAGCTTTCTTT. Amino acids: CASSLTLPSEAFF.

V is TRBV5-6 and J is TRBJ2-3; 10 bases line up with TRBD2. The CDR3 spans 17 residues. Germline values: CDR1 SGHDT, CDR2 YYEEEE. Trimming took 0 bases from V and 6 from J; bases not matched to a gene: 10. The DNA of the CDR3 is TGTGCCAGCAGCTTGGAGCCTAGCGGGAGTTTACCGGATACGCAGTATTTT. As protein: CASSLEPSGSLPDTQYF. Full variable domain (outside the CDR3, taken from reference TRBV5-6 and TRBJ2-3): DAGVTQSPTHLIKTRGQQVTLRCSPKSGHDTVSWYQQALGQGPQFIFQYYEEEERQRGNFPDRFSGHQFPNYSSELNVNALLLGDSALYLCASSLEPSGSLPDTQYFGPGTRLTVL.

The chain recombines TRBV27 with TRBJ1-2; D gene uncertain. The V gene's germline CDR1 is MNHEY and CDR2 SMNVEV (reference sequence). Trimming removed 4 bases at V and 8 bases at J, with 14 bases between. The CDR3 length is 13 residues. DNA of the CDR3: TGTGCCAGCAGTTCTTTAATGACATCGGGCTACACCTTC. Its protein is CASSSLMTSGYTF.

The J gene is TRBJ1-1, the V gene TRBV18; 7 bases align to TRBD1. V shed 6 bases, J shed 9 bases, and the junction held 10 bases outside the gene matches. In germline, CDR1 is KGHSH, CDR2 LQKENI. This CDR3 is 13 amino acids long. CDR3 coding DNA: TGTGCCAGCTCCCCGGACAGGAAGAACCAAGCTTTCTTT. As protein: CASSPDRKNQAFF.

This rearrangement joins TRBV28 to TRBJ2-1; 12 bases map to TRBD2. The ends lost 6 bases at V and 6 bases at J; junction bases unmatched: 3. The CDR3 has 14 residues. Per germline, CDR1 MDHEN and CDR2 SYDVKM. The CDR3 sequence: CASRALAGGNEQFF. DNA for the CDR3: TGTGCCAGCAGGGCACTAGCGGGAGGCAATGAGCAGTTCTTC.

The rearrangement links TRBV7-8 to TRBJ1-1, with D maybe TRBD1 (5 bases). The CDR3 totals 14 residues. Germline V CDR1 and CDR2: SGHVS, FQNEAQ. V gave up 3 bases and J gave up 1 base, with 9 bases separating them. The CDR3 DNA is TGTGCCAGCAGCTTCGGGGGGACGAACACTGAAGCTTTCTTT. This translates into CASSFGGTNTEAFF.

V and J are TRBV2 and TRBJ1-5, with D uncertain. CDR1 is SNHLY and CDR2 is FYNNEI in the germline V gene. V was shortened by 0 bases and J by 6 bases, with 12 bases between the two germline ends. This CDR3 contains 15 residues. The CDR3 DNA reads TGTGCCAGCAGTGAAGCAAGCGGCATCGGTCAGCCCCAGCATTTT. This encodes CASSEASGIGQPQHF.

The J gene is TRBJ2-2, the V gene TRBV11-3; tentatively, D is TRBD1 (6 bases). The CDR3 has 13 amino acids. In germline, CDR1 is SGHNT, CDR2 YENEEA. The ends were cut back, 6 bases at V and 5 bases at J, with 10 bases in the middle. CDR3 in amino acids: CASSSTGTGELFF. CDR3 nucleotide sequence: TGTGCCAGCAGTTCTACAGGGACCGGGGAGCTGTTTTTT.

The V call is TRBV5-1, the J call TRBJ2-3; 9 bases line up with TRBD2. Germline CDR1 is SGHRS and CDR2 is YFSETQ. CDR3 length: 15 amino acids. With 6 bases clipped from V and 2 bases from J, the junction kept 7 bases outside the gene matches. The DNA for the CDR3 is TGCGCCAGCAATCGCCTAGCGGGAACCACAGATACGCAGTATTTT. Translation gives CASNRLAGTTDTQYF.

The chain has TRBV28 and TRBJ1-6; 7 positions agree with TRBD1. The CDR3 totals 20 residues. Germline V gene sequence: CDR1 MDHEN, CDR2 SYDVKM. Losses at the gene ends were 5 bases for V and 7 bases for J; bases not matched to a gene: 23. CDR3 coding DNA: TGTGCCAGCAGTGGAACAGGGGTGGGCCCTGTAGTTCCCCTAAATTCACCCCTCCACTTT. Its translation is CASSGTGVGPVVPLNSPLHF.

In its sample, this clone was seen a few times. The chain uses TRBV5-6 and TRBJ2-7; a weak D match, TRBD2 (6 bases). Trimming stripped 1 base from V and 0 bases from J, with 8 bases between. The CDR3 loop spans 14 amino acids. Germline values: CDR1 SGHDT, CDR2 YYEEEE. CDR3 nucleotide sequence: TGTGCCAGCAGCTTGCCGGGGGACTCCTACGAGCAGTACTTC. As protein: CASSLPGDSYEQYF.

The J gene is TRBJ2-3, the V gene TRBV24-1; D possibly corresponds to TRBD2 (6 bases). Germline lookup yields CDR1 KGHDR and CDR2 SFDVKD. The V gene lost 7 bases and the J gene lost 11 bases, with 21 bases spanning the gap. The CDR3 consists of 14 residues. The CDR3 sequence: CATSNPFRRDGQYF. DNA for the CDR3: TGTGCCACCAGCAACCCGTTCCGGCGGGATGGGCAGTATTTT.

The gene calls are TRBV6-5 and TRBJ2-7, with 9 bases aligning to TRBD1. The CDR3 consists of 14 residues. The germline V gene encodes CDR1 MNHEY and CDR2 SVGAGI. The trim removed 10 bases at V and 2 bases at J, leaving 9 bases unmatched. For the CDR3, the DNA is TGTGCCACCGACCGGGACAGGGCGCCCTACGAGCAGTACTTC. Translated, it gives CATDRDRAPYEQYF.

The chain employs TRBV7-3 and TRBJ2-1, with 14 bases aligning to TRBD2. Germline V lookup: CDR1 SGHTA, CDR2 FQGTGA. This CDR3 spans 17 amino acids. The V gene end was trimmed by 5 bases and the J gene end by 10 bases; junction bases not matched to a gene: 13. CDR3 nucleotide sequence: TGTGCCAGCAGCCCCGGGGGACTAGCGGGAGATTTGGGGGAGCAGTTCTTC. Protein: CASSPGGLAGDLGEQFF.

J is TRBJ1-5 and V is TRBV3-1 (or the pseudogene TRBV3-2); D call uncertain. Germline CDR1 LGHDT, CDR2 YNNKEL (reference sequence). The CDR3 sequence is 16 residues long. Between the trimmed V and J ends, which lost 4 bases and 0 bases, there was a span of 13 bases. CDR3 DNA sequence: TGTGCCAGCAGCCTCGAGGGCCTCAATAGCAATCAGCCCCAGCATTTT. Residues: CASSLEGLNSNQPQHF.